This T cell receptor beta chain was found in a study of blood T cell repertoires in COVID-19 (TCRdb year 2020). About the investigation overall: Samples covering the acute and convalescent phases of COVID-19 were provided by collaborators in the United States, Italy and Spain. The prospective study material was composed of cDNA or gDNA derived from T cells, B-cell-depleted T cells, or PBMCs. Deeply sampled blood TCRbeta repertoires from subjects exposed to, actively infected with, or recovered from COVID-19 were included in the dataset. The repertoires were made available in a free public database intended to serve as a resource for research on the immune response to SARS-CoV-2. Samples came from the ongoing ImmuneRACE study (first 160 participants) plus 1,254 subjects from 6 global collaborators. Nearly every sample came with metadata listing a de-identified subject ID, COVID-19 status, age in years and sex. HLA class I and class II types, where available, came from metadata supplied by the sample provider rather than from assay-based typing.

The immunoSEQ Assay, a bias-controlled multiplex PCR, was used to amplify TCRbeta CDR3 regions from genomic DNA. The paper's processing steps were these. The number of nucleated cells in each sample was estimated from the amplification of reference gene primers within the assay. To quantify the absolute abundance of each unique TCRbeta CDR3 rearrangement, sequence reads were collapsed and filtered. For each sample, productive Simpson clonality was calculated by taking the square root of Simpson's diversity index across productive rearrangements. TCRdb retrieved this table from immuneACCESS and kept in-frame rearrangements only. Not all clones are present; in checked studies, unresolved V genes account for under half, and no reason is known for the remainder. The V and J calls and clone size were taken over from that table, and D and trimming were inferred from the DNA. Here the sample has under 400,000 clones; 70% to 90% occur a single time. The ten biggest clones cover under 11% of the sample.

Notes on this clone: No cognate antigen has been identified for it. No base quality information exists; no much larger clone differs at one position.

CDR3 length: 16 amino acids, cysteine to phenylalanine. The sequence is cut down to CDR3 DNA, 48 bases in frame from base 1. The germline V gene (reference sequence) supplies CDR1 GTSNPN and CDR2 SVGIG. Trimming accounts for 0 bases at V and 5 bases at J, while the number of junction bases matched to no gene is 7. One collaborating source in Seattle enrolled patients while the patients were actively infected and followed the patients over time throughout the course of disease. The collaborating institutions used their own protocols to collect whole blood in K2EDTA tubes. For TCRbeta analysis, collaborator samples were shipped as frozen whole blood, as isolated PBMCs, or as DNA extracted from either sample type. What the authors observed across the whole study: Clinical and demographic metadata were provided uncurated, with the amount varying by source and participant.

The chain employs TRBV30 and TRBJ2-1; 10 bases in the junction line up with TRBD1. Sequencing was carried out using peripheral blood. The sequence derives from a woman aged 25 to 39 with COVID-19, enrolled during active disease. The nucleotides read TGTGCCTGGAGTGTACGCTGGGACAGGGGCCACAATGAGCAGTTCTTC. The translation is CAWSVRWDRGHNEQFF.